The subject of this entry is one T cell receptor (beta chain). The antigen this receptor binds is unknown. The sample holds no much larger clone one base away, and base qualities are not on file. The germline V gene provides CDR1 SGHVS and CDR2 FNYEAQ. The V and J ends are trimmed by 5 bases and 0 bases, leaving 14 bases between them. The CDR3, from cysteine to phenylalanine, totals 16 residues. Only the CDR3 DNA stays, 48 bases, in frame from base 1. These data come from a study of robustness of blood B and T cell sequencing (dated by TCRdb to the late 2010s). For context, the study as a whole: The study was designed to determine how much peripheral blood is required to reliably characterize an individual's TCRbeta and IgG repertoires. Each of the approximately 10 independently drawn blood samples had its TCRbeta and IgG repertoires measured. As technical replicates, two replicate TCRbeta cDNA libraries were made from one shared RNA pool taken from a single 10 ml draw.

The receptor library was made with PCR. The sequencing machine was an Illumina MiSeq. cDNA was made using SMARTScribe reverse transcriptase and a 5' template-switch oligo that added a universal priming site. The template-switch oligo carried a 12-nucleotide random unique molecular identifier (UMI) that tagged each cDNA molecule. Chain-specific reverse primers targeted TCRbeta transcripts during reverse transcription. Uracil DNA glycosylase treatment was used to remove residual template-switch adapters, and a Qiagen MinElute kit was used to purify the cDNA. For the first PCR, roughly 25 cycles were run with KAPA HiFi HotStart ReadyMix and step-out primers, split across four 50 ul reactions. Before further amplification, first-round PCR products were gel-purified. Illumina Nextera adapters were attached in a second approximately 8-cycle PCR, after which libraries were purified and pooled. The UMI barcode for each TCRbeta molecule was captured by a 50-nucleotide 5' read. Per the authors' processing: Reads were grouped by UMI into consensus reads using the MIGEC toolkit. PEAR was used to merge forward and reverse consensus reads, producing the final reads. Identical UMI-sequence pairs shared across libraries were treated as cross-sample contamination and removed by a custom decontamination script. MIGMAP, a wrapper around IgBLAST, was used for V(D)J assignment and CDR3 extraction. TCR clonotypes were defined by identical V gene, J gene and CDR3 amino acid sequence, and CDR1 and CDR2 were left unsequenced. TCRdb reprocessing: public reads trimmed at Q25 with fastp, clones called with MiXCR, in-frame beta chains kept. One record per CDR3 amino acid sequence lists the most common genes and DNA. The V and J calls were determined by TCRdb, not by the authors. Counted in this sample were around 1,200 distinct CDR3 sequences; about 78% of them appeared once. The ten largest make up 40% to 50% of the sample.

TCRbeta repertoires were quantified from mRNA rather than genomic DNA, which captures expressed receptors. Leukocytes from the buffy coat were collected into Trizol, and RNA was extracted using the Direct-zol RNA MiniPrep Plus kit with no cell sorting. To separate plasma, buffy coat and red blood cells, the EDTA blood tubes were centrifuged right away at 4 degrees C. What the study reported, not specific to this receptor: TCRbeta rarefaction curves did not fully plateau, suggesting under-sequencing or many low-abundance clonotypes. One pair of TCRbeta libraries showed evidence of cross-contamination, likely from batch processing; the shared UMI-sequence pairs were removed. The 1,000 most abundant TCRbeta clonotypes from the pooled draws were detected in every single 10 ml sample. Pooling tubes did not make the overlap of rare TCRbeta clonotypes any better, which implies that much larger blood volumes would be needed to capture those rare clonotypes. Coverage of the top 10,000 TCRbeta clonotypes approached saturation when 3 or 4 tubes (roughly 29-45 ml blood) were combined. Immediate fractionation was required for EDTA tubes, so the use of EDTA tubes in multi-site collections was limited. Of the top 10,000 TCRbeta clonotypes in one technical replicate library, 90% to 95% were also found in the other technical replicate library.

This sequence was found in a human donor in good health. Rearrangement joined TRBV7-6 to TRBJ1-3; the D gene cannot be named for sure. The sequenced sample was peripheral blood. The CDR3 is CASSPTGSSSGNTIYF. At the DNA level, the sequence is TGTGCCAGCAGCCCAACCGGGTCGAGCTCTGGAAACACCATATATTTT.